This T cell receptor beta chain derives from a study of OX40 agonist ivuxolimab in advanced cancers. Study overall: Ivuxolimab, an antibody that agonizes OX40 (CD134), was administered to the patients.

Assay: immunoSEQ multiplex PCR; the TCRdb copy retains only in-frame clones and omits some. The sample includes approximately 57,000 clones, roughly 90% of them seen just once. Study-level findings and limits: Relative to CD4+, CD8+ T cells held more expanded clones on average. At 0.1 to 3.0 mg/kg, clonal expansion of CD4+ and CD8+ blood T cells had occurred by week 6. Some patients without response likewise showed low normalized clonal expansion.

The CDR3 consists of 15 residues. CDR1 SGHAT and CDR2 FQNNGV come from the germline V gene. Trimming removed 1 base at V and 2 bases at J, with 12 bases between. Comment on this clone: The target antigen is unknown.

The sequences come from CD4+ or CD8+ T cells sorted from blood, collected in a trial of the OX40 agonist ivuxolimab. This sequence originates from an adult with an advanced solid tumor such as melanoma, head and neck, liver or kidney cancer. The rearrangement links TRBV11-2 to TRBJ2-7; D gene unclear. The CDR3 region has the DNA TGTGCCAGCAGCTTAGGGGCTAGTAGAGCCTACGAGCAGTACTTC. It specifies CASSLGASRAYEQYF.